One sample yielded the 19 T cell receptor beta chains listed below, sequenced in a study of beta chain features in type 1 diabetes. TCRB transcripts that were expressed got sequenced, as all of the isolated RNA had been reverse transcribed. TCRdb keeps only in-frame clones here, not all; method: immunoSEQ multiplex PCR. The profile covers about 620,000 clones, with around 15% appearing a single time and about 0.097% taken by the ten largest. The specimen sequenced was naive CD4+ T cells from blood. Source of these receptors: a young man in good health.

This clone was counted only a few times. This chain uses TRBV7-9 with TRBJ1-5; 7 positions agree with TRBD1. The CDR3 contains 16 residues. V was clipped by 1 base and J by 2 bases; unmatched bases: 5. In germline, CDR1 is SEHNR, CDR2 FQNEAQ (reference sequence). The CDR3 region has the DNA TGTGCCAGCAGCTTAGTGACAGGGCAGGGCAATCAGCCCCAGCATTTT. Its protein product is CASSLVTGQGNQPQHF.

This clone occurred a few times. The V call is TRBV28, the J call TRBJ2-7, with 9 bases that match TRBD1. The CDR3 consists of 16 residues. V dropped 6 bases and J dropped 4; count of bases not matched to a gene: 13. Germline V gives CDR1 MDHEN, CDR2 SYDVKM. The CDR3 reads CASSTPSGTGRYEQYF. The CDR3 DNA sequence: TGTGCCAGCAGCACTCCCTCCGGGACAGGGCGGTACGAGCAGTACTTC.

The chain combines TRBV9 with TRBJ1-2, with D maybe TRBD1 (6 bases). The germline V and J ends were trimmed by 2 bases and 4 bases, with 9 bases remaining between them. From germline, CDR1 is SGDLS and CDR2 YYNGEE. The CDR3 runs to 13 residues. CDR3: CASSVDRTYGYTF. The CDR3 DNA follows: TGTGCCAGCAGCGTTGACAGGACCTATGGCTACACCTTC.

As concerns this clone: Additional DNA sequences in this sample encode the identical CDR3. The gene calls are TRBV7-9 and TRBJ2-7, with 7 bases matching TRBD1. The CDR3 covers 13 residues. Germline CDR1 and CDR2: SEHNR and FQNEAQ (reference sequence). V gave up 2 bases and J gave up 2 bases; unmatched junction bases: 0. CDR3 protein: CASSLQGAYEQYF. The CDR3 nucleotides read TGTGCCAGCAGCTTACAGGGGGCCTACGAGCAGTACTTC.

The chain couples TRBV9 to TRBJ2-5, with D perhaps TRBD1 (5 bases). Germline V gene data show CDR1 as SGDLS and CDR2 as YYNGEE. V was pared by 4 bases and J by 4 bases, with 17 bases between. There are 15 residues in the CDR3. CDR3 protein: CASSLLPGHSETQYF. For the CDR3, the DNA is TGTGCCAGCAGCCTCCTACCCGGACACTCAGAGACCCAGTACTTC. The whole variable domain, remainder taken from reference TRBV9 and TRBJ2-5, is DSGVTQTPKHLITATGQRVTLRCSPRSGDLSVYWYQQSLDQGLQFLIQYYNGEERAKGNILERFSAQQFPDLHSELNLSSLELGDSALYFCASSLLPGHSETQYFGPGTRLLVL.

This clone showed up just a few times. The CDR3 DNA is TGTGCCAGCATTGCAGGGGGCAACGTCGTCTATGGCTACACCTTC. Protein: CASIAGGNVVYGYTF. The chain recombines TRBV28 with TRBJ1-2; 8 bases are shared with TRBD1. With V trimmed by 7 bases and J by 4 bases, 11 bases remained unmatched. Looked up from germline, CDR1 is MDHEN and CDR2 is SYDVKM. The CDR3 extends over 15 amino acids.

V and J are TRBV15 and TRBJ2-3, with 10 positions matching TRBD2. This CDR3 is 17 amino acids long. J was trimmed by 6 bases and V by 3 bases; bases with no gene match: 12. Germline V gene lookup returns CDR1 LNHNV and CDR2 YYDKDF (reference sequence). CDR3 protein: CATSRSRVAGGFDTQYF. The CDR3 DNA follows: TGTGCCACCAGCAGGAGTCGTGTAGCGGGAGGATTTGATACGCAGTATTTT.

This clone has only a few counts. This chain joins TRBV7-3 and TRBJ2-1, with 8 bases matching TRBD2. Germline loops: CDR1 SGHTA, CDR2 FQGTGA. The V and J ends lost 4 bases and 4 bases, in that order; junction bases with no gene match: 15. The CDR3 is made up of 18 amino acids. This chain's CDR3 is CASSSPGGGFRNYNEQFF. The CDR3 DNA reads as TGTGCCAGCAGCTCCCCCGGGGGGGGCTTCAGGAATTACAATGAGCAGTTCTTC. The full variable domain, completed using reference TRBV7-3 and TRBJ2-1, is GAGVSQTPSNKVTEKGKYVELRCDPISGHTALYWYRQSLGQGPEFLIYFQGTGAADDSGLPNDRFFAVRPEGSVSTLKIQRTERGDSAVYLCASSSPGGGFRNYNEQFFGPGTRLTVL.

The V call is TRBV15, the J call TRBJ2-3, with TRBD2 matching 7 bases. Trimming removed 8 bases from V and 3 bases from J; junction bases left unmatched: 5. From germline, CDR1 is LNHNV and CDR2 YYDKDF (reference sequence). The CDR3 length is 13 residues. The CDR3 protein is CATGLVGTDTQYF. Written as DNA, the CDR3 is TGTGCCACCGGACTAGTCGGGACAGATACGCAGTATTTT.

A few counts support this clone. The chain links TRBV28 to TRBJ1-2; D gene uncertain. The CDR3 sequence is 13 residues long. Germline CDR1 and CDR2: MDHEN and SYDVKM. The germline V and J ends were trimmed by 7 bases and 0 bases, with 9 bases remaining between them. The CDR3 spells CASIHSANYGYTF. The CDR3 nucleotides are TGTGCCAGCATCCACAGTGCTAACTATGGCTACACCTTC.

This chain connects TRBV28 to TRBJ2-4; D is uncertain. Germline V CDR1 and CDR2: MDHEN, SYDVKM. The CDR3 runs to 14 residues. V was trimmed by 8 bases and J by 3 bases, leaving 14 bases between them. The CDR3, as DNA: TGTGCCAGCGGTGATACTATCTACAAAAACATTCAGTACTTC. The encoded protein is CASGDTIYKNIQYF.

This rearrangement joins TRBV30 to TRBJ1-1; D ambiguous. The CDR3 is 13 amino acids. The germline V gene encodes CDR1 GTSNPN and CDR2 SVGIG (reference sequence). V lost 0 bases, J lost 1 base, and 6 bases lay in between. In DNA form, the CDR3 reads TGTGCCTGGAGTGTACGACCGAACACTGAAGCTTTCTTT. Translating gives CAWSVRPNTEAFF.

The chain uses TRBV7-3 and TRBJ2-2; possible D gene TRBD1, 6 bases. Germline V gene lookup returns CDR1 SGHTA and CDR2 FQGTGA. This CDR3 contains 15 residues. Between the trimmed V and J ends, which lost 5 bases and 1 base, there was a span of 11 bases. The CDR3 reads CASSPQGWNTGELFF. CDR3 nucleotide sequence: TGTGCCAGCAGCCCACAGGGTTGGAACACCGGGGAGCTGTTTTTT.

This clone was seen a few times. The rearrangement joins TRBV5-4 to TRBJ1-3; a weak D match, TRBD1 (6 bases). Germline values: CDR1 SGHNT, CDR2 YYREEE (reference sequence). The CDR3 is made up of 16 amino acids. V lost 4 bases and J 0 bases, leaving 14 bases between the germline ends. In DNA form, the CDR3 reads TGTGCCAGCAGCCCCGAGCAGGGGCGCTCTGGAAACACCATATATTTT. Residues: CASSPEQGRSGNTIYF.

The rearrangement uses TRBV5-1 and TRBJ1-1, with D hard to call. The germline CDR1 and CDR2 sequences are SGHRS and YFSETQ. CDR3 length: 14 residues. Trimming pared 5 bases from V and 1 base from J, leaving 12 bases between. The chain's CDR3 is CASRRAPGNTEAFF. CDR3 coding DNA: TGCGCCAGCAGGAGGGCTCCCGGGAACACTGAAGCTTTCTTT.

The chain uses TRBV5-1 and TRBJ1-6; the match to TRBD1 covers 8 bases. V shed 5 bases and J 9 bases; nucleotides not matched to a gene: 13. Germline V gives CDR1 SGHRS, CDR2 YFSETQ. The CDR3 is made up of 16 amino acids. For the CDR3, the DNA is TGCGCCAGCAGGTCCGCCTACAGGGGGATTAGTTCACCCCTCCACTTT. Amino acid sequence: CASRSAYRGISSPLHF.

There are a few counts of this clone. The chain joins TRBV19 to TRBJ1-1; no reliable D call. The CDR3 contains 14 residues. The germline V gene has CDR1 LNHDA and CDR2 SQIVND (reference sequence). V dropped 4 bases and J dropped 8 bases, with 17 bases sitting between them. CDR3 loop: CASSKRLVNREAFF. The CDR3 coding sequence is TGTGCCAGTAGTAAGAGATTGGTGAACAGAGAAGCTTTCTTT. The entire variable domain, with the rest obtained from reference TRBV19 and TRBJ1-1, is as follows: DGGITQSPKYLFRKEGQNVTLSCEQNLNHDAMYWYRQDPGQGLRLIYYSQIVNDFQKGDIAEGYSVSREKKESFPLTVTSAQKNPTAFYLCASSKRLVNREAFFGQGTRLTVV.

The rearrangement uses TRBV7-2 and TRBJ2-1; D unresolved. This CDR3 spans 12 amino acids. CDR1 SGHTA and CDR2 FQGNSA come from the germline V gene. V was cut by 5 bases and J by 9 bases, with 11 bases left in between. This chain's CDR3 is CASSARIGEQFF. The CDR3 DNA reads TGTGCCAGCAGCGCTCGTATCGGTGAGCAGTTCTTC. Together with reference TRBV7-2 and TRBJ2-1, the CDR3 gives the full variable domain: GAGVSQSPSNKVTEKGKDVELRCDPISGHTALYWYRQSLGQGLEFLIYFQGNSAPDKSGLPSDRFSAERTGGSVSTLTIQRTQQEDSAVYLCASSARIGEQFFGPGTRLTVL.

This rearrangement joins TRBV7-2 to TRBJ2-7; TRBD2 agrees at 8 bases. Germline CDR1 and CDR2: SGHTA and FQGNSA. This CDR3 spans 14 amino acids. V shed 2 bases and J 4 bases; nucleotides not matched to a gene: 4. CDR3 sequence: CASSLSSGVYEQYF. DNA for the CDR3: TGTGCCAGCAGCTTAAGTAGCGGGGTTTACGAGCAGTACTTC.